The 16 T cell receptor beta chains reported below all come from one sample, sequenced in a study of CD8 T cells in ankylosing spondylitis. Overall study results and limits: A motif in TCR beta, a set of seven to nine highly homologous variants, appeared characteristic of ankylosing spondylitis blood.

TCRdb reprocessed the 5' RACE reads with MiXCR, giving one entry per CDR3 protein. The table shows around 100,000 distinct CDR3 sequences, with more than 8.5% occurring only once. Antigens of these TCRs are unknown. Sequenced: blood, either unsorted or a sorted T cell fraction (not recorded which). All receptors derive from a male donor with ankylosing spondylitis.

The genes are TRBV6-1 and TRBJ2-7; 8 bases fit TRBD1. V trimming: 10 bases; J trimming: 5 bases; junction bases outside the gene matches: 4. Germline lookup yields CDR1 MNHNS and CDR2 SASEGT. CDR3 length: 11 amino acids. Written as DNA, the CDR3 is TGTGCCATCGACAGGGGCAACGAGCAGTACGTC. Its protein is CAIDRGNEQYV.

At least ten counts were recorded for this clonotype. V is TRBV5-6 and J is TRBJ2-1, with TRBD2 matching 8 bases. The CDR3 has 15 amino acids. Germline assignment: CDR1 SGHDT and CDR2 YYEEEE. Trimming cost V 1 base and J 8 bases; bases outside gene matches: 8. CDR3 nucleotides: TGTGCCAGCAGCTTGATAAGCGGGAGAGGGTATGAGCAGTTCTTC. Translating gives CASSLISGRGYEQFF.

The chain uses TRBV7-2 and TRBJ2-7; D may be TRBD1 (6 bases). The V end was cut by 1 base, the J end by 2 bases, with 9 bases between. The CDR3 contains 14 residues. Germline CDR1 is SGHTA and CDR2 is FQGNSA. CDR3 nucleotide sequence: TGTGCCAGCAGCTTAGGAGGGGGAGCCTACGAGCAGTACGTC. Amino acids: CASSLGGGAYEQYV.

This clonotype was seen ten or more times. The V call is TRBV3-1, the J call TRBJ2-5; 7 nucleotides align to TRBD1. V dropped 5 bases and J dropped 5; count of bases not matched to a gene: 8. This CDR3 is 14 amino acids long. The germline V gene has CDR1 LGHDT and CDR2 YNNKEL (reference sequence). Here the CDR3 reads CASSSPGQSETQYF. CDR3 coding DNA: TGTGCCAGCAGCTCGCCGGGACAGTCGGAGACCCAGTACTTC.

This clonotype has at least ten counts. CDR3 DNA: TGTGCCAGCAGGCAGGGGGCCCCCCTCAATGAGCAGTTCTTC. Its translation: CASRQGAPLNEQFF. This chain links TRBV27 with TRBJ2-1, with 8 bases aligning to TRBD1. The J segment lost 6 bases and the V segment lost 6 bases, leaving 7 bases of the junction unmatched. CDR1 and CDR2 from the germline V gene are MNHEY and SMNVEV (reference sequence). The CDR3 sequence is 14 residues long.

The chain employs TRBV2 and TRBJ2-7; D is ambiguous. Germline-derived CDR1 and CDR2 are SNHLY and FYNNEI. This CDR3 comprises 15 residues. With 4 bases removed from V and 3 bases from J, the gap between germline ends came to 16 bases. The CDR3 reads CASSGLEGPIYEQYF. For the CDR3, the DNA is TGTGCCAGCAGTGGGTTGGAAGGGCCGATCTACGAGCAGTACTTC.

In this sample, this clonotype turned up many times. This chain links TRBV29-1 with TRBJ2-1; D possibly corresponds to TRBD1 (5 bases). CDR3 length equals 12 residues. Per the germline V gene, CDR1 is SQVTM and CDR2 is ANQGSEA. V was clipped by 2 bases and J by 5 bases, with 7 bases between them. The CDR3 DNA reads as TGCAGCGTTGAACTAGGGGACAATGAGCAGTTCTTC. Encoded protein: CSVELGDNEQFF.

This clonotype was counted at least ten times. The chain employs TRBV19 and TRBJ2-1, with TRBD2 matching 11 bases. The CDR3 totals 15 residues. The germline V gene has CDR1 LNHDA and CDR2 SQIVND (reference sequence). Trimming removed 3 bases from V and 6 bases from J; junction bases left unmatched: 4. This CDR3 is CASSMIAGGINEQFF. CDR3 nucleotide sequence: TGTGCCAGTAGTATGATAGCGGGAGGGATCAATGAGCAGTTCTTC. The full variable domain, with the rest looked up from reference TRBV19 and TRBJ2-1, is DGGITQSPKYLFRKEGQNVTLSCEQNLNHDAMYWYRQDPGQGLRLIYYSQIVNDFQKGDIAEGYSVSREKKESFPLTVTSAQKNPTAFYLCASSMIAGGINEQFFGPGTRLTVL.

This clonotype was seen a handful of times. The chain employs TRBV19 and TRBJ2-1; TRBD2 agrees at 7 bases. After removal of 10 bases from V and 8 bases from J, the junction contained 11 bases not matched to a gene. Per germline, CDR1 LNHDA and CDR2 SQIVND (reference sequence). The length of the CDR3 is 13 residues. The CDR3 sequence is CATLGEGNDEQFF. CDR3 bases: TGTGCCACCCTCGGGGAGGGGAACGATGAGCAGTTCTTC. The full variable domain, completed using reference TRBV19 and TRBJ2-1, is DGGITQSPKYLFRKEGQNVTLSCEQNLNHDAMYWYRQDPGQGLRLIYYSQIVNDFQKGDIAEGYSVSREKKESFPLTVTSAQKNPTAFYLCATLGEGNDEQFFGPGTRLTVL.

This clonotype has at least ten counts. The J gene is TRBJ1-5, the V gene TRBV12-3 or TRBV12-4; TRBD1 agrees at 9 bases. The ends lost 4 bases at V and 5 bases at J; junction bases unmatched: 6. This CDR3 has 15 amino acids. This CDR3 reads CASSWGTGMDQPQHF. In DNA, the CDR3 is TGTGCCAGCAGTTGGGGGACAGGGATGGATCAGCCCCAGCATTTT.

CDR3 nucleotides: TGTGCCAGCAGCCTCCAGAACTCTGGGGCCAACGTCCTGACTTTC. This encodes CASSLQNSGANVLTF. J is TRBJ2-6 and V is TRBV5-6; no clear D gene. CDR1 SGHDT and CDR2 YYEEEE come from the germline V gene. Deletions cut 4 bases from V and 0 bases from J, with 8 bases between. The CDR3 is made up of 15 amino acids.

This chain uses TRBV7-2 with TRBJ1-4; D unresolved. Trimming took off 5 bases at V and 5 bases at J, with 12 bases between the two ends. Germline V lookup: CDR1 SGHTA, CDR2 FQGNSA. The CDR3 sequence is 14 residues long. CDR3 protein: CASSPAPENEKLFF. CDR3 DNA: TGTGCCAGCAGCCCCGCACCGGAAAATGAAAAACTGTTTTTT.

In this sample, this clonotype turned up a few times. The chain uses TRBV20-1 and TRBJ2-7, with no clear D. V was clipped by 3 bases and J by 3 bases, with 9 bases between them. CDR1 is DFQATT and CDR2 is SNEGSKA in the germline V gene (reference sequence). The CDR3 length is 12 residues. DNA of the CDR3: TGCAGTGCTAGTGATCCAGGCTACGAGCAGTACTTC. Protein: CSASDPGYEQYF.

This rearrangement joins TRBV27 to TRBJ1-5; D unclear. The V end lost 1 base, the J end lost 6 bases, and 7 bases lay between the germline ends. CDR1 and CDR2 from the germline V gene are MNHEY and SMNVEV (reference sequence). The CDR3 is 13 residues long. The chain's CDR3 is CASSLWGVQPQHF. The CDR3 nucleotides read TGTGCCAGCAGTTTATGGGGAGTTCAGCCCCAGCATTTT.

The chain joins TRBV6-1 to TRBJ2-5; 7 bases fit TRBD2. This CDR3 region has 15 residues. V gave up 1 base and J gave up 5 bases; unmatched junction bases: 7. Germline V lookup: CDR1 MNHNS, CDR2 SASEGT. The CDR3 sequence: CASSEVGGRKETQYF. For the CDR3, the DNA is TGTGCCAGCAGTGAAGTCGGCGGGAGAAAGGAGACCCAGTACTTC.

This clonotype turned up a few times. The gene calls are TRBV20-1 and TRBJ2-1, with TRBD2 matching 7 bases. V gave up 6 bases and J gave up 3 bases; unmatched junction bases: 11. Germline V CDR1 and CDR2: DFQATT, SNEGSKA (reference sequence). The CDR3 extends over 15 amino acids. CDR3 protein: CSARAASGYYNEQFF. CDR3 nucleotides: TGCAGTGCCCGGGCCGCTAGCGGATACTACAATGAGCAGTTCTTC.